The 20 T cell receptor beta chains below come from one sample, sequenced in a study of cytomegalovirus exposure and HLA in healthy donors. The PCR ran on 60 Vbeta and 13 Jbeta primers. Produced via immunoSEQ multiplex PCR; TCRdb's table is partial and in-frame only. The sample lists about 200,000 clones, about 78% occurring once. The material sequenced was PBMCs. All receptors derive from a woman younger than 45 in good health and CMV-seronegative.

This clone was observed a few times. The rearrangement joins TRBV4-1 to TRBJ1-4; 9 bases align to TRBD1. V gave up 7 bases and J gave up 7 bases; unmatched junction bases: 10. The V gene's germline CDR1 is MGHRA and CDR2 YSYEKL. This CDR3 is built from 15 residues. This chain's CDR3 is CASKPRGQGPEKLFF. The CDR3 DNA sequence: TGCGCCAGCAAGCCAAGGGGACAGGGCCCTGAAAAACTGTTTTTT.

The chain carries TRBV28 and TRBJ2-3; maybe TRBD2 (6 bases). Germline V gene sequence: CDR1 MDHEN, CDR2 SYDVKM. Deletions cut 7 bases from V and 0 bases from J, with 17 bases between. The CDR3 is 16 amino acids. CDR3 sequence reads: CASIPQGGGSTDTQYF. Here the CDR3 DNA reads TGTGCCAGCATTCCCCAGGGCGGAGGGAGCACAGATACGCAGTATTTT.

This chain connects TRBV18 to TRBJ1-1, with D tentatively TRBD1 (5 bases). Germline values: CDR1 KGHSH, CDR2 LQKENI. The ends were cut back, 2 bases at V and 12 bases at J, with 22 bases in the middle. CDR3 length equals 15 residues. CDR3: CASSPGPPGPGGTFF. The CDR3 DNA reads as TGTGCCAGCTCACCAGGCCCCCCGGGACCGGGGGGTACTTTCTTT. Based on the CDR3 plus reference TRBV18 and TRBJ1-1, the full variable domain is NAGVMQNPRHLVRRRGQEARLRCSPMKGHSHVYWYRQLPEEGLKFMVYLQKENIIDESGMPKERFSAEFPKEGPSILRIQQVVRGDSAAYFCASSPGPPGPGGTFFGQGTRLTVV.

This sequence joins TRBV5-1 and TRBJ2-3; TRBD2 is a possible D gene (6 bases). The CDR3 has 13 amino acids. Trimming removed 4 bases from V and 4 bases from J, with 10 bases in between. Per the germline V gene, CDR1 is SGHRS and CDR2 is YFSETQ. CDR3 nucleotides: TGCGCCAGCAGCAAGACTAGTTCAGATACGCAGTATTTT. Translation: CASSKTSSDTQYF.

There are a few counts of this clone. The CDR3, as DNA: TGTGCCTGGAGTGTACTCCGGACTTTGGGAGAGCAGTACTTC. Translation: CAWSVLRTLGEQYF. The rearrangement uses TRBV30 and TRBJ2-7; TRBD2 is a possible D gene (5 bases). The CDR3 is 14 residues long. The V and J ends lost 0 bases and 7 bases respectively, with 16 bases between them. The germline V gene encodes CDR1 GTSNPN and CDR2 SVGIG (reference sequence).

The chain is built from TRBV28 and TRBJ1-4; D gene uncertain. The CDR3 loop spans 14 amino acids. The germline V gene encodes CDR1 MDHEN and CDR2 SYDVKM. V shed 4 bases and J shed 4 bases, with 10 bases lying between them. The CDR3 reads CASSSGVFNEKLFF. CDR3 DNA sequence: TGTGCCAGCAGTTCCGGGGTCTTTAATGAAAAACTGTTTTTT.

CDR3 sequence (DNA): TGTGCCAGCAGTGACCATCCGGGACAGTCTTCGGATATAGCGAATCAGCCCCAGCATTTT. Residues: CASSDHPGQSSDIANQPQHF. J is TRBJ1-5 and V is TRBV6-4; TRBD1 aligns across 7 bases. J lost 4 bases, V lost 2 bases, and 20 bases had no gene match. Germline V gene sequence: CDR1 MRHNA, CDR2 SNTAGT. CDR3 size: 20 residues.

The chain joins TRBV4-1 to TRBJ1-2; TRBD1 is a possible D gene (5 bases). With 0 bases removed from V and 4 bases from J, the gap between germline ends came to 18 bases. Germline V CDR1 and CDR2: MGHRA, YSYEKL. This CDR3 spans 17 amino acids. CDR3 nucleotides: TGCGCCAGCAGCCAAGACTCAGAGATCAGGGCCCTCTATGGCTACACCTTC. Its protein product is CASSQDSEIRALYGYTF.

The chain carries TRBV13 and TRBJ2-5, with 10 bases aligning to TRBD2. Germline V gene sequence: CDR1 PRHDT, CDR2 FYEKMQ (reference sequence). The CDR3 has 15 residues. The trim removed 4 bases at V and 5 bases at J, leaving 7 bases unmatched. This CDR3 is CASSSRSGGEETQYF. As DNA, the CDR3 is TGTGCCAGCAGCTCTCGAAGCGGGGGGGAGGAGACCCAGTACTTC.

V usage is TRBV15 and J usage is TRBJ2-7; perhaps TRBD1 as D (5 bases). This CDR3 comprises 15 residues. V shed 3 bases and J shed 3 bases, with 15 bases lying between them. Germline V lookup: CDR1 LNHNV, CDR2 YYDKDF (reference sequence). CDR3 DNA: TGTGCCACCAGCAGCCCAGGGAAGGGGAACTACGAGCAGTACTTC. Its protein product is CATSSPGKGNYEQYF.

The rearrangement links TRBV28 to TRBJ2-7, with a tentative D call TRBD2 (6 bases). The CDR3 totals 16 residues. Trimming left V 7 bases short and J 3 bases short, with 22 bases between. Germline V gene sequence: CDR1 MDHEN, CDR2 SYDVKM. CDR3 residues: CASKRGGAASGYEQYF. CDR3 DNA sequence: TGTGCCAGCAAAAGGGGCGGGGCCGCTTCTGGCTACGAGCAGTACTTC.

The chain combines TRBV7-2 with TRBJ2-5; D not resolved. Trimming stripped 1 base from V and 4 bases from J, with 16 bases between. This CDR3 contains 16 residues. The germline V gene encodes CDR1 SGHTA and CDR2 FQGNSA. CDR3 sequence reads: CASSLDGSRFGETQYF. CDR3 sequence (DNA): TGTGCCAGCAGCTTAGACGGTTCGAGGTTTGGAGAGACCCAGTACTTC.

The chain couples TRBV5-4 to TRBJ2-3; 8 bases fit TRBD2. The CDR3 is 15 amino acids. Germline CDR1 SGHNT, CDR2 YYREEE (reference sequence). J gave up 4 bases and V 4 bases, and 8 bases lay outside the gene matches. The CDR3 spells CASSPGGPIADTQYF. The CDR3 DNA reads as TGTGCCAGCAGCCCGGGGGGGCCTATTGCAGATACGCAGTATTTT.

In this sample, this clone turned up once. CDR3 nucleotide sequence: TGTGCCAGCAGCTTAGTAAGCCGTATCACTGGAAACACCATATATTTT. It specifies CASSLVSRITGNTIYF. This chain uses TRBV7-8 with TRBJ1-3; D gene unclear. Germline V gene sequence: CDR1 SGHVS, CDR2 FQNEAQ. The CDR3 covers 16 residues. Trimming cost V 1 base and J 2 bases, with 12 bases left between them.

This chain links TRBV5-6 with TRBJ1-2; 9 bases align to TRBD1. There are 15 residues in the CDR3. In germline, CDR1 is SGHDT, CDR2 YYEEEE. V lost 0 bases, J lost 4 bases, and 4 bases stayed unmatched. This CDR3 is CASSLGQGGSYGYTF. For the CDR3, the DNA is TGTGCCAGCAGCTTGGGACAGGGGGGATCCTATGGCTACACCTTC.

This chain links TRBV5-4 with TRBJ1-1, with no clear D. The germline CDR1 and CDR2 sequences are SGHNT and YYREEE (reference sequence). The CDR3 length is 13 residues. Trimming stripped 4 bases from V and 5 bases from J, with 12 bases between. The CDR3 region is CASSRMGGTEAFF. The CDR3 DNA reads TGTGCCAGCAGCCGGATGGGAGGAACTGAAGCTTTCTTT.

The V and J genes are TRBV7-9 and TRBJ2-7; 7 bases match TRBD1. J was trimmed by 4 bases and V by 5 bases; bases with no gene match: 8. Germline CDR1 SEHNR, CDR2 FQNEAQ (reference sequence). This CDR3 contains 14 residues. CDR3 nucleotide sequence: TGTGCCAGCAGCCACGACAGGGTGAAATACGAGCAGTACTTC. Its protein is CASSHDRVKYEQYF. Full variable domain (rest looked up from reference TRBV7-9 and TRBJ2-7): DTGVSQNPRHKITKRGQNVTFRCDPISEHNRLYWYRQTLGQGPEFLTYFQNEAQLEKSRLLSDRFSAERPKGSFSTLEIQRTEQGDSAMYLCASSHDRVKYEQYFGPGTRLTVT.

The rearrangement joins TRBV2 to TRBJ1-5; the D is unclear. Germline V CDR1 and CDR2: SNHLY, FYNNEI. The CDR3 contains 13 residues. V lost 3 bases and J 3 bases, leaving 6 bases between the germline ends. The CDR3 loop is CASSDTYNQPQHF. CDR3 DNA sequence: TGTGCCAGCAGTGACACCTACAATCAGCCCCAGCATTTT.

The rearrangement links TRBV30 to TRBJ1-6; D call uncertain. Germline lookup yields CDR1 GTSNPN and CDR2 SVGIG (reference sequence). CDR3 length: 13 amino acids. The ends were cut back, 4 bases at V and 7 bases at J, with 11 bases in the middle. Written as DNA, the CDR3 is TGTGCCTGGATGGCTCAGGCGAATTCACCCCTCCACTTT. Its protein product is CAWMAQANSPLHF.

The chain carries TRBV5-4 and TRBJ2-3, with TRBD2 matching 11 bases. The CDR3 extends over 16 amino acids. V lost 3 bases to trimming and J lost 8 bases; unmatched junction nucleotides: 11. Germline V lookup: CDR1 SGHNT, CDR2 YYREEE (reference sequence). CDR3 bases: TGTGCCAGCAGCTCTTCCACTAGCGGGGGATTTCCTACGCAGTATTTT. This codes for CASSSSTSGGFPTQYF.